One sample yielded the 18 T cell receptor beta chains listed below, sequenced in a study of blood T cell repertoires in COVID-19. The repertoire was sequenced with immunoSEQ multiplex PCR; TCRdb's copy has only in-frame clones and lacks some. The sample carries approximately 500,000 clones, 85% to 90% recorded once. Sequenced input: peripheral blood. These receptors were obtained from a woman in her 50s with COVID-19, enrolled during active disease.

This chain connects TRBV6-5 to TRBJ1-3; TRBD1 might be the D (6 bases). The CDR3 contains 16 residues. Germline V CDR1 and CDR2: MNHEY, SVGAGI. V was shortened by 4 bases and J by 0 bases, with 13 bases between the two germline ends. CDR3 DNA sequence: TGTGCCAGCAGTTCCTCAGGGGACTTCTCTGGAAACACCATATATTTT. It encodes CASSSSGDFSGNTIYF.

This clone was seen a handful of times. The chain couples TRBV29-1 to TRBJ1-1; D unclear. CDR1 is SQVTM, CDR2 ANQGSEA, per germline. The length of the CDR3 is 13 residues. Trimming left V 3 bases short and J 0 bases short, with 8 bases between. CDR3 sequence reads: CSVEVAMNTEAFF. DNA of the CDR3: TGCAGCGTTGAGGTAGCCATGAACACTGAAGCTTTCTTT.

The genes are TRBV6-5 and TRBJ1-1, with a weak D call TRBD1 (6 bases). The CDR3 has 14 residues. The germline CDR1 and CDR2 sequences are MNHEY and SVGAGI. With 2 bases removed from V and 0 bases from J, the gap between germline ends came to 7 bases. Here the CDR3 DNA reads TGTGCCAGCAGTTACCGGACAGTGAACACTGAAGCTTTCTTT. As protein: CASSYRTVNTEAFF.

The chain links TRBV5-4 to TRBJ2-7; 15 positions match TRBD2. V trimming: 4 bases; J trimming: 6 bases; junction bases outside the gene matches: 14. Germline V CDR1 and CDR2: SGHNT, YYREEE (reference sequence). The CDR3 has 18 amino acids. In nucleotides, the CDR3 is TGTGCCAGCAGCCCGAACCCAGGACTAGCGGGGGGGAGGGGCGAGCAGTACTTC. Its translation: CASSPNPGLAGGRGEQYF.

Points on this clone: Other DNA sequences in this sample translate to the same CDR3. The chain links TRBV5-1 to TRBJ1-4; D gene unclear. V lost 1 base and J lost 1, with 8 bases in between. Germline loops: CDR1 SGHRS, CDR2 YFSETQ. This CDR3 has 15 amino acids. CDR3 sequence reads: CASSLLEGTNEKLFF. CDR3 sequence (DNA): TGCGCCAGCAGCTTGCTGGAGGGAACTAATGAAAAACTGTTTTTT.

The rearrangement joins TRBV6-5 to TRBJ1-1; 7 positions agree with TRBD1. The trim removed 4 bases at V and 7 bases at J, leaving 6 bases unmatched. The CDR3 has 13 amino acids. CDR1 and CDR2 (germline): MNHEY, SVGAGI. This chain's CDR3 is CASSFNRGHEAFF. The CDR3 bases are TGTGCCAGCAGTTTTAATAGGGGGCATGAAGCTTTCTTT.

The CDR3 sequence is CASSLAGDSYNEKLFF. The CDR3 DNA reads TGCGCCAGCAGCTTGGCCGGGGACAGTTATAATGAAAAACTGTTTTTT. The chain is built from TRBV5-1 and TRBJ1-4; 7 bases are a match to TRBD1. The germline V gene has CDR1 SGHRS and CDR2 YFSETQ. This CDR3 has 16 residues. V was pared by 0 bases and J by 4 bases, with 6 bases of the junction left unmatched.

CDR3 coding DNA: TGTGCCTTCCAGTACTCTGGAAACACCATATATTTT. This codes for CAFQYSGNTIYF. The V gene is TRBV30, the J gene TRBJ1-3; no clear D. V shed 7 bases and J shed 0 bases, with 7 bases lying between them. Looked up from germline, CDR1 is GTSNPN and CDR2 is SVGIG (reference sequence). The CDR3 length is 12 residues.

This rearrangement joins TRBV3-1 (or the pseudogene TRBV3-2) to TRBJ1-2; 9 bases agree with TRBD1. CDR3 length equals 12 residues. The germline V gene encodes CDR1 LGHDT and CDR2 YNNKEL (reference sequence). Trimming cost V 5 bases and J 10 bases; bases outside gene matches: 5. The CDR3 DNA sequence: TGTGCCAGCAGCTTCGGACAGGGGCACTACACCTTC. Translated, it gives CASSFGQGHYTF.

This clone was detected only a few times. The DNA for the CDR3 is TGTGCCAGCAGTTTGGAGACAGCCTATGGCTACACCTTC. It specifies CASSLETAYGYTF. The rearrangement links TRBV12-3 or TRBV12-4 to TRBJ1-2; possible D gene TRBD1, 5 bases. CDR3 length equals 13 residues. The V gene lost 3 bases and the J gene lost 4 bases, with 9 bases spanning the gap.

The V call is TRBV4-1, the J call TRBJ2-1; 10 nucleotides align to TRBD1. The CDR3 extends over 17 amino acids. J was trimmed by 7 bases and V by 0 bases; bases with no gene match: 9. The germline gives CDR1 MGHRA, CDR2 YSYEKL. The CDR3 sequence is CASSQDSLGTGANEQFF. The CDR3 DNA follows: TGCGCCAGCAGCCAAGATTCGTTAGGGACAGGGGCGAATGAGCAGTTCTTC.

The chain carries TRBV7-9 and TRBJ2-7, with a possible D match to TRBD2 (5 bases). Trimming removed 4 bases from V and 3 bases from J, with 10 bases in between. The CDR3 extends over 13 amino acids. In germline, CDR1 is SEHNR, CDR2 FQNEAQ (reference sequence). The CDR3 DNA reads as TGTGCCAGCAGCTCTGACGACTACTACGAGCAGTACTTC. This gives the protein CASSSDDYYEQYF.

The V and J genes are TRBV5-4 and TRBJ2-1, with TRBD2 matching 11 bases. V trimming: 4 bases; J trimming: 10 bases; junction bases outside the gene matches: 10. Germline CDR1 reads SGHNT; CDR2 reads YYREEE (reference sequence). CDR3 length: 15 amino acids. CDR3 sequence (DNA): TGTGCCAGCAGCCAGAATAGCGGGGGGGGCGGGGAGCAGTTCTTC. The encoded protein is CASSQNSGGGGEQFF.

The chain couples TRBV4-1 to TRBJ2-5, with D possibly TRBD1 on 5 matching bases. V lost 1 base to trimming and J lost 6 bases, with 15 bases between them. Germline V lookup: CDR1 MGHRA, CDR2 YSYEKL. This CDR3 is built from 15 residues. The CDR3, as DNA: TGCGCCAGCAGCCAAGGTTTGGGGCAGTCAAAGACCCAGTACTTC. It is translated as CASSQGLGQSKTQYF.

The CDR3 here is CSVEAAANTEAFF. CDR3 in DNA: TGCAGCGTTGAAGCAGCGGCGAACACTGAAGCTTTCTTT. The rearrangement uses TRBV29-1 and TRBJ1-1; D call uncertain. Germline assignment: CDR1 SQVTM and CDR2 ANQGSEA. This CDR3 spans 13 amino acids. The ends were cut back, 1 base at V and 1 base at J, with 7 bases in the middle.

The J gene is TRBJ1-2, the V gene TRBV5-1; the match to TRBD1 covers 9 bases. The CDR3 contains 15 residues. Trimming removed 3 bases from V and 6 bases from J; junction bases left unmatched: 9. Germline V gene lookup returns CDR1 SGHRS and CDR2 YFSETQ. CDR3 region: CASSSTGGLVDGYTF. The CDR3 DNA reads as TGCGCCAGCAGCTCGACAGGGGGTTTAGTCGATGGCTACACCTTC.

This chain links TRBV9 with TRBJ2-3; the match to TRBD2 covers 14 bases. The CDR3 contains 18 residues. Germline CDR1 SGDLS, CDR2 YYNGEE. J gave up 3 bases and V 0 bases, and 6 bases lay outside the gene matches. CDR3 nucleotide sequence: TGTGCCAGCAGCGTAGCGGGGACTAGCGGGGGCTGGACAGATACGCAGTATTTT. It translates to CASSVAGTSGGWTDTQYF. The full variable domain, with the rest looked up from reference TRBV9 and TRBJ2-3, is DSGVTQTPKHLITATGQRVTLRCSPRSGDLSVYWYQQSLDQGLQFLIQYYNGEERAKGNILERFSAQQFPDLHSELNLSSLELGDSALYFCASSVAGTSGGWTDTQYFGPGTRLTVL.

The genes are TRBV12-3 or TRBV12-4 and TRBJ1-1; D is uncertain. CDR3 length equals 13 residues. The ends were cut back, 8 bases at V and 10 bases at J, with 20 bases in the middle. This CDR3 reads CASRMTSRVGAFF. CDR3 DNA sequence: TGTGCCAGCCGGATGACCTCGCGGGTGGGAGCTTTCTTT.